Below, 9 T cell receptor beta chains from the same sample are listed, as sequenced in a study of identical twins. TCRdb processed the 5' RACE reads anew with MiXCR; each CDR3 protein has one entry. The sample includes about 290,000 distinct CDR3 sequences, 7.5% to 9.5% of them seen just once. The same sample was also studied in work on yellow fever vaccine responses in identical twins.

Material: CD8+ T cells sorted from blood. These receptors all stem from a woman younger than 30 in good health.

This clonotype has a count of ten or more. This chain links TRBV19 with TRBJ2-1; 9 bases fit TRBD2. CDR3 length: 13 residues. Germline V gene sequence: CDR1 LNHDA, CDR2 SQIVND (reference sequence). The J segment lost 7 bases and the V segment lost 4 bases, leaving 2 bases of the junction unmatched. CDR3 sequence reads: CASSTGLANEQFF. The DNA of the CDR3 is TGTGCCAGTAGTACAGGACTAGCGAATGAGCAGTTCTTC.

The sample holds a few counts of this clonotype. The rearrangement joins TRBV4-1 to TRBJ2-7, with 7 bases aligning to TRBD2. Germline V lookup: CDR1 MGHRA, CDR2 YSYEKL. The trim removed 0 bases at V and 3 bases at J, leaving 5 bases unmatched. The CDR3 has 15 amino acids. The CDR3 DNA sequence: TGCGCCAGCAGCCAAGATGCGGGGGATGTCTACGAGCAGTACTTC. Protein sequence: CASSQDAGDVYEQYF.

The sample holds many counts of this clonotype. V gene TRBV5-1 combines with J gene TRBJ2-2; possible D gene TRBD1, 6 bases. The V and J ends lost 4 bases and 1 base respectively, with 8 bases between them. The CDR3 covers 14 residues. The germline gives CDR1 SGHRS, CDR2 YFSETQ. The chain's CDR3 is CASSLGQNTGELFF. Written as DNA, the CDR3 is TGCGCCAGCAGCCTGGGACAGAACACCGGGGAGCTGTTTTTT.

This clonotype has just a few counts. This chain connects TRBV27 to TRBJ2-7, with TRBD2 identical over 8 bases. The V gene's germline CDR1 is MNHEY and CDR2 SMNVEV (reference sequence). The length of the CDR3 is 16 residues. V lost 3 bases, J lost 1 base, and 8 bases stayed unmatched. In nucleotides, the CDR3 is TGTGCCAGCAGTTTCCTCGGGGGGGACACTTCCTACGAGCAGTACTTC. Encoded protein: CASSFLGGDTSYEQYF.

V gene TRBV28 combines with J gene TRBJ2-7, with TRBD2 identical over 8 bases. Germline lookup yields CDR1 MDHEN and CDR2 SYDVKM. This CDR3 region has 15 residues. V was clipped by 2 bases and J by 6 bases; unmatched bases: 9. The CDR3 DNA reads TGTGCCAGCAGTTTAACGGGGGGGAGTTTGGGCGAGCAGTACTTC. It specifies CASSLTGGSLGEQYF.

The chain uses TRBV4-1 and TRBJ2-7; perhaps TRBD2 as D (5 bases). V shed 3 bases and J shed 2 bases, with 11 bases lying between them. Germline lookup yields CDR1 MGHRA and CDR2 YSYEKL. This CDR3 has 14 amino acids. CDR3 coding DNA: TGCGCCAGCAGCCAGTTCGGGGAGCCCTACGAGCAGTACTTC. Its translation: CASSQFGEPYEQYF.

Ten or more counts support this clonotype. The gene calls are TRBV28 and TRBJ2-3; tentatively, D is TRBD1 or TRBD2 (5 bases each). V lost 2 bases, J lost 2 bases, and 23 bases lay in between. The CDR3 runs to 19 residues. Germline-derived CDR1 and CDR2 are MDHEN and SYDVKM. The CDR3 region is CASSLTFGARAHNTDTQYF. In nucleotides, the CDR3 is TGTGCCAGCAGTTTAACCTTTGGGGCGAGGGCCCACAACACAGATACGCAGTATTTT.

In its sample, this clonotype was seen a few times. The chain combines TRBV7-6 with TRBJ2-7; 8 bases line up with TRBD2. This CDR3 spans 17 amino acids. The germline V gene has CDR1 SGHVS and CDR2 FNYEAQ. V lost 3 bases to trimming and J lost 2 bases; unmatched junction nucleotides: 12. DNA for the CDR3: TGTGCCAGCAGCTTGCGCCCAATCGGGGGGGCCCCCTACGAGCAGTACTTC. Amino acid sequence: CASSLRPIGGAPYEQYF.

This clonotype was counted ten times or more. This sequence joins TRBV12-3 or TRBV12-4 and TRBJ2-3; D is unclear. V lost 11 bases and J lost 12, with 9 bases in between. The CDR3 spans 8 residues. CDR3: CAGGDQYF. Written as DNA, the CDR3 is TGTGCCGGCGGAGATCAGTATTTT.